The T cell receptor beta chain under discussion was sequenced for a study of OX40 agonist ivuxolimab in advanced cancers. This clone was recorded once. Sequencing used immunoSEQ multiplex PCR; TCRdb keeps in-frame clones, though not all of them. Among 45,000 to 50,000 clones listed, about 89% were seen once. With V trimmed by 3 bases and J by 6 bases, 15 bases remained unmatched. The germline V gene encodes CDR1 LGHNA and CDR2 YNFKEQ. The CDR3 sequence is 18 residues long. The receptor was derived from an adult with an advanced solid tumor such as melanoma, head and neck, liver or kidney cancer. This sample comprised CD4+ or CD8+ T cells sorted from blood, obtained in a trial of the OX40 agonist ivuxolimab. The genes are TRBV4-2 and TRBJ1-5; the match to TRBD1 covers 9 bases. CDR3 sequence (DNA): TGTGCCAGCAGCCAGGGACAGGGTTACCCAAGAGAAGGTCAGCCCCAGCATTTT. This gives the protein CASSQGQGYPREGQPQHF.